This entry is about one T cell receptor beta chain. These data come from a study of blood T cell repertoires in COVID-19. As for the study in general: T cells, B-cell-depleted T cells, or PBMCs supplied cDNA or gDNA.

CDR3 length: 17 amino acids. The germline V gene encodes CDR1 MNHNY and CDR2 SVGAGI (reference sequence). The ends lost 5 bases at V and 6 bases at J; junction bases unmatched: 14. Using immunoSEQ multiplex PCR, the repertoire was profiled, and TCRdb retains in-frame clones only, with some absent. Of roughly 68,000 clones detected, roughly 91% appear once; the ten largest clones hold roughly 6.5%. The sequenced material came from peripheral blood. This chain connects TRBV6-6 to TRBJ2-3; 10 nucleotides align to TRBD2. This TCR was sampled from a man aged 45-65 years with active COVID-19. CDR3 DNA sequence: TGTGCCAGCAGTCTAGCCGGTGGACTAGCGGTTGGTGATACGCAGTATTTT. Amino acid sequence: CASSLAGGLAVGDTQYF.